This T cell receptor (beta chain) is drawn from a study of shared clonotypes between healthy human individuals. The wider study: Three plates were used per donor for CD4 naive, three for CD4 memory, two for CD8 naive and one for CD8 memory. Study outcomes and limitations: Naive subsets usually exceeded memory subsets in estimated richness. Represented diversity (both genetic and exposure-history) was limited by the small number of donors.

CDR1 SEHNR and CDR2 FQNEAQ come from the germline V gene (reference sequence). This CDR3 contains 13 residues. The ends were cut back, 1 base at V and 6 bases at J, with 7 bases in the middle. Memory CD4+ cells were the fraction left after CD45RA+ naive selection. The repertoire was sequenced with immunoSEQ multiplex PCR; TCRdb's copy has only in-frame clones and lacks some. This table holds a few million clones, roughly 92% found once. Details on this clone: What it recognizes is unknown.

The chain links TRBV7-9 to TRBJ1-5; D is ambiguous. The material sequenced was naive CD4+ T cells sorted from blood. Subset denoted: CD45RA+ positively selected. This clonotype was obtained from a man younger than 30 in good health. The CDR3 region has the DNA TGTGCCAGCAGCTTAGACGGGCCTCAGCCCCAGCATTTT. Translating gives CASSLDGPQPQHF.